This T cell receptor beta chain was captured in a study of persistence of HIV-infected CD4 T cells. Points from the study as a whole: Compared with CD3/CD28-stimulated cells, CMV- and Gag-responding cells showed lower TCRbeta richness.

Sequencing used immunoSEQ version 4 in survey mode. The table came from immunoSEQ multiplex PCR; TCRdb's copy has only in-frame clones and leaves some out. The table records about 25,000 clones, approximately 74% of them present only once. An overlapping HIV-1 Gag peptide pool stimulated these cells at 0.95 to 1 ug/peptide/mL. Sorting of responding CD4+ T cells relied on upregulated CD40 ligand together with CD69. Notes on this clone: As yet, its antigen is unknown.

The receptor comes from an adult man with HIV who was CMV-seropositive. This sample comprised CD4+ T cells sorted from PBMCs after roughly 19-hour stimulation, obtained from a patient who received antiretroviral therapy.

CDR3 region: CASSSPQPAKNIQYF. In DNA form, the CDR3 reads TGTGCCAGCAGTTCACCCCAGCCAGCCAAAAACATTCAGTACTTC. The V call is TRBV28, the J call TRBJ2-4; D unresolved. Germline CDR1 is MDHEN and CDR2 is SYDVKM. The CDR3 has 15 residues. V was pared by 4 bases and J by 0 bases, with 10 bases between.